The clone carrying this T cell receptor beta chain has a handful of counts. Its cognate antigen is unknown. The data belong to a study of T cells in Graves' hyperthyroidism and ophthalmopathy. The study, taken as a whole, reports: Ophthalmopathy onset followed model prediction by a median roughly six months. Stable hyperthyroidism was told apart from ophthalmopathy by a model built on 13 V-J features.

V lost 5 bases and J 0 bases, leaving 14 bases between the germline ends. The CDR3 is 17 amino acids. Germline V lookup: CDR1 PRHDT, CDR2 FYEKMQ (reference sequence). RNA transcripts provided the source from which TCR beta CDR3 regions were amplified. In the first-round RT-PCR of the TCR CDR3, the HTBI primer set was used. TCRdb re-called the multiplex PCR reads with MiXCR, one entry per CDR3 protein. Of 490,000 or so distinct CDR3 sequences detected, approximately 49% appear once; the ten largest clones hold about two fifths. The study excluded patients with uncontrolled infection, other autoimmune disease, pregnancy or lactation.

The TCR sequence derives from an adult woman with Graves' disease, either hyperthyroidism or ophthalmopathy (not recorded which). Material for sequencing was peripheral blood or thyroid tissue (not recorded which). The rearrangement uses TRBV13 and TRBJ1-6, with D maybe TRBD1 (6 bases). As DNA, the CDR3 is TGTGCCAGCAGCCCAGGGGCAGGGGACTCCTATAATTCACCCCTCCACTTT. Protein sequence: CASSPGAGDSYNSPLHF.